The sequence of this TCR beta chain was determined in a study of cytomegalovirus exposure and HLA in healthy donors. Study-wide background: A previous analysis identified about 110 million unique TCR beta sequences derived from roughly 190 million T cells. Study observations and caveats: Within an earlier analysis, most TCR beta V segments proved productive either about 90% or about 30% of the time.

A note on this clone: Its matching antigen is unknown.

Looked up from germline, CDR1 is LNHDA and CDR2 is SQIVND (reference sequence). The CDR3 spans 13 residues. Trimming shortened V by 3 bases and J by 5 bases, and 10 bases separated the two germline ends. Amplification used 60 Vbeta primers and 13 Jbeta primers. Measured with immunoSEQ multiplex PCR; TCRdb has only the in-frame clones, and not every one. In the table there are about 140,000 clones, 72% of which are singletons. This sequence originates from a man in his forties or fifties in good health and CMV-seropositive. Sequencing input: PBMCs. This rearrangement joins TRBV19 to TRBJ1-1; possible D gene TRBD1, 6 bases. Here the CDR3 reads CASSMVQGTEAFF. As DNA, the CDR3 is TGTGCCAGTAGTATGGTGCAGGGGACTGAAGCTTTCTTT.